This T cell receptor (beta chain) emerged from a study of blood T cells in healthy people across ages. A second PCR of 7 to 11 cycles used a sample-barcoded 5' primer and a J-beta primer mix. MiXCR was run by TCRdb on the 5' RACE reads, yielding one entry per CDR3 protein. There are about 670,000 distinct CDR3 sequences in the sample; approximately 52% occur only once, and about 13% lies in the top ten. The CDR3 consists of 17 residues. Germline values: CDR1 MNHEY, CDR2 SMNVEV (reference sequence). The junction had 14 bases not matched to a gene; V was cut back by 3 bases and J by 5 bases. This chain links TRBV27 with TRBJ1-1; 8 bases align to TRBD1. Sequencing input: blood. This receptor was taken from a woman aged 80 or older in good health. The CDR3 here is CASSFGMQGARETEAFF. In nucleotides, the CDR3 is TGTGCCAGCAGTTTTGGGATGCAGGGGGCGCGTGAGACTGAAGCTTTCTTT.